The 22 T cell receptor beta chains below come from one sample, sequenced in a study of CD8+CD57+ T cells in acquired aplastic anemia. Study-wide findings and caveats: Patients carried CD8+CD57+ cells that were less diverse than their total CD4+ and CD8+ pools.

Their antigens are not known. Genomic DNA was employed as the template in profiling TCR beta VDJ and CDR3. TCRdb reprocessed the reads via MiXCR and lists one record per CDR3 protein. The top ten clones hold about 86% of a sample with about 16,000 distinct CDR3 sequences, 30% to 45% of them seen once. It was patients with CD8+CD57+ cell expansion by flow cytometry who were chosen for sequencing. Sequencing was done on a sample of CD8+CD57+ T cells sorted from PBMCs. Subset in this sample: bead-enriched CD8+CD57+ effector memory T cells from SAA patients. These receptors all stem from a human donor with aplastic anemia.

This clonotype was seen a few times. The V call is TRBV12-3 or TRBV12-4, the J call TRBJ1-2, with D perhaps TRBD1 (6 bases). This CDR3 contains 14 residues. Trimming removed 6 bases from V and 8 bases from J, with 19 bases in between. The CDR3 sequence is CASSRNIGGRGYTF. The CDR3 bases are TGTGCCAGCAGCCGGAATATAGGGGGGAGAGGCTACACCTTC.

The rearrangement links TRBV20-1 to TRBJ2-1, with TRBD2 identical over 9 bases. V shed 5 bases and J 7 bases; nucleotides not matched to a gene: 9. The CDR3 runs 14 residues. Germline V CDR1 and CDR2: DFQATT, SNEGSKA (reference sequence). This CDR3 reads CSARMAGGKNEQFF. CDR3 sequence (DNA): TGCAGTGCTCGTATGGCGGGGGGGAAAAATGAGCAGTTCTTC.

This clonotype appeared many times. The CDR3 loop reads CASSSPTQGAGANVLTF. CDR3 coding DNA: TGTGCCAGCAGTTCGCCCACGCAGGGGGCTGGGGCCAACGTCCTGACTTTC. The rearrangement uses TRBV12-3 or TRBV12-4 and TRBJ2-6; 7 bases are a match to TRBD1. The CDR3 has 17 residues. J was trimmed by 2 bases and V by 4 bases; bases with no gene match: 8.

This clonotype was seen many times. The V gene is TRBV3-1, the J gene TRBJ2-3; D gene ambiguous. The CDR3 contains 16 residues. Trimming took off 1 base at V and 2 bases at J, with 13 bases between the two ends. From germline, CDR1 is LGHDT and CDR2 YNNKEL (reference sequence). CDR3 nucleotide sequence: TGTGCCAGCAGCCAAGCCCCGGAACGTCTCACAGATACGCAGTATTTT. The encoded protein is CASSQAPERLTDTQYF.

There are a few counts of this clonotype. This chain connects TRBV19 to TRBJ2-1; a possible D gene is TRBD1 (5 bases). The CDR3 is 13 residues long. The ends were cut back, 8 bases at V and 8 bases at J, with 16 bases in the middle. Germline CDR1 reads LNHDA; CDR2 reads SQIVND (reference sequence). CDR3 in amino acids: CASQARVGDEQFF. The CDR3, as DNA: TGTGCCAGTCAAGCCAGGGTCGGTGATGAGCAGTTCTTC. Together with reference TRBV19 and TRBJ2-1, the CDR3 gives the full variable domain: DGGITQSPKYLFRKEGQNVTLSCEQNLNHDAMYWYRQDPGQGLRLIYYSQIVNDFQKGDIAEGYSVSREKKESFPLTVTSAQKNPTAFYLCASQARVGDEQFFGPGTRLTVL.

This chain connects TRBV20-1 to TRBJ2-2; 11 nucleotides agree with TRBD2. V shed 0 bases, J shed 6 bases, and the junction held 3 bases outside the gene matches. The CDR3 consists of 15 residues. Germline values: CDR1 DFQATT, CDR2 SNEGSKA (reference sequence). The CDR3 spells CSARDYSGRAGELFF. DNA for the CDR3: TGCAGTGCTAGAGATTATAGCGGGAGGGCCGGGGAGCTGTTTTTT.

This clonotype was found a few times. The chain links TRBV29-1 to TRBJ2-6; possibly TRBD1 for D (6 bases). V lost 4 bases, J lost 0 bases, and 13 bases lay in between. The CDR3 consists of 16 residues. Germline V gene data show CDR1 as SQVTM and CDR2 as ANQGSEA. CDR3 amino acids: CSVAGHSNSGANVLTF. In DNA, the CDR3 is TGCAGCGTTGCGGGACACAGCAACTCTGGGGCCAACGTCCTGACTTTC.

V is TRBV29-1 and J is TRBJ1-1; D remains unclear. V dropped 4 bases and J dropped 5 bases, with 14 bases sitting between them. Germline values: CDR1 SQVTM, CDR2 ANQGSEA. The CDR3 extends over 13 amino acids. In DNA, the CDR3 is TGCAGCGTTGGGGTCACCCCTCAAACTGAAGCTTTCTTT. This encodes CSVGVTPQTEAFF.

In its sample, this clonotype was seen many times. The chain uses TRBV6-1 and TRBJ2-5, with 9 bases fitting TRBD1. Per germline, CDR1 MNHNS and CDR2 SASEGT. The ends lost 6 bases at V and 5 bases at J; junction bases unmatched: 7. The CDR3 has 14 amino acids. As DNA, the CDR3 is TGTGCCAGCAGCGACACAGGGGGCACGGAGACCCAGTACTTC. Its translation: CASSDTGGTETQYF.

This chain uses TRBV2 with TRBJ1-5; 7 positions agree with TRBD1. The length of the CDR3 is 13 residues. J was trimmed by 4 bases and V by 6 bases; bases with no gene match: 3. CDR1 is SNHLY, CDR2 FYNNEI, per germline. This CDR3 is CASRTGLNQPQHF. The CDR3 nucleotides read TGTGCCAGCAGGACAGGGCTGAATCAGCCCCAGCATTTT.

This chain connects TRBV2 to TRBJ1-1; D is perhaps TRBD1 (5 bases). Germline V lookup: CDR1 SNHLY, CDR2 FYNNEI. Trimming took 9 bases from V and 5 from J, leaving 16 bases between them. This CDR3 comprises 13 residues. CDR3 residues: CARGRELVTEAFF. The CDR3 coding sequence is TGTGCCAGAGGCAGGGAATTGGTAACTGAAGCTTTCTTT.

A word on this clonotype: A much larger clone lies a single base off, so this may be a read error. The CDR3 sequence is CATLAGGTRELFF. CDR3 nucleotides: TGTGCCACCCTAGCGGGGGGCACCAGGGAGCTGTTTTTT. The chain is built from TRBV6-1 and TRBJ2-2, with 11 bases that match TRBD2. Germline lookup yields CDR1 MNHNS and CDR2 SASEGT. The CDR3 is 13 amino acids.

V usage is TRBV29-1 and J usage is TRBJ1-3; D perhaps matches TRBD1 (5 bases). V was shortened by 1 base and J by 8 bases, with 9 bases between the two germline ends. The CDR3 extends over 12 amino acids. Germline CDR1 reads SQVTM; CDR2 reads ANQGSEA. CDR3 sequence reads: CSVEGGGDTIYF. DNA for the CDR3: TGCAGCGTTGAAGGGGGAGGGGACACCATATATTTT.

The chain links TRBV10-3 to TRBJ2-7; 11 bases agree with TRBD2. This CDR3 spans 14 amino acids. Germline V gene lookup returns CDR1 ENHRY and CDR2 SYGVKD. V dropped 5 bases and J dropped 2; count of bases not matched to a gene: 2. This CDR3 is CAISTSGGPYEQYF. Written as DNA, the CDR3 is TGTGCCATCAGTACTAGCGGGGGACCCTACGAGCAGTACTTC.

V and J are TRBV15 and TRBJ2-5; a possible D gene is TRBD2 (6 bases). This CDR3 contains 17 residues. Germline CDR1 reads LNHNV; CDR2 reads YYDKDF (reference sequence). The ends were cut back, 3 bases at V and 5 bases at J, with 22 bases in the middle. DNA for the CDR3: TGTGCCACCAGCAGCACCGGGACTCTACCAGGTGGGGAGACCCAGTACTTC. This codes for CATSSTGTLPGGETQYF. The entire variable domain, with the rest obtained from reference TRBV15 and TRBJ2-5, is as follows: DAMVIQNPRYQVTQFGKPVTLSCSQTLNHNVMYWYQQKSSQAPKLLFHYYDKDFNNEADTPDNFQSRRPNTSFCFLDIRSPGLGDTAMYLCATSSTGTLPGGETQYFGPGTRLLVL.

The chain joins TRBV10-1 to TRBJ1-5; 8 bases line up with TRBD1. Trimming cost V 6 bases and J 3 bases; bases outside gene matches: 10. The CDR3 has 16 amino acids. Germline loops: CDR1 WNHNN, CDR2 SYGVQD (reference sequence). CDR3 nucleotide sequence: TGCGCCAGCAGCGCAGAGACAGGGGCTCTCAATCAGCCCCAGCATTTT. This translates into CASSAETGALNQPQHF.

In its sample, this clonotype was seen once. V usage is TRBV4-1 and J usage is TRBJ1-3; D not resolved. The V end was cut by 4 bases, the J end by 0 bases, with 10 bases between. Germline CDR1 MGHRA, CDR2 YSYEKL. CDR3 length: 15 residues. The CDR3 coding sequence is TGCGCCAGCAGCCTCCGACTGGGCTCTGGAAACACCATATATTTT. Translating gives CASSLRLGSGNTIYF.

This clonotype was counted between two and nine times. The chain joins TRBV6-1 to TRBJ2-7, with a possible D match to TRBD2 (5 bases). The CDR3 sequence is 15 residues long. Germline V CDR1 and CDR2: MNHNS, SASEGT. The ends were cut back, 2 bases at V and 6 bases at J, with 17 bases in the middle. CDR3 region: CASSERVGEGCEQYV. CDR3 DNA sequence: TGTGCCAGCAGTGAAAGGGTGGGAGAGGGTTGCGAGCAGTACGTC.

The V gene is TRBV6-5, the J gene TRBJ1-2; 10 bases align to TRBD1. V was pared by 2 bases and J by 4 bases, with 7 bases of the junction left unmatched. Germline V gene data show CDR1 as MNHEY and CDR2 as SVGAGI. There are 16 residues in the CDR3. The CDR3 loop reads CASSYTRTGGSYGYTF. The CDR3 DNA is TGTGCCAGCAGTTACACCCGGACAGGGGGTAGCTATGGCTACACCTTC.

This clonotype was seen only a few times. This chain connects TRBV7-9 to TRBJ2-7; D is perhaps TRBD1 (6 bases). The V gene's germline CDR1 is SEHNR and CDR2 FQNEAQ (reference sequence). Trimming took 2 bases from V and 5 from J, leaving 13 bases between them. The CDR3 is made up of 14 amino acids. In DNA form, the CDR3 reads TGTGCCAGCAGCTTAACCCACAGGGTCGACGAGCAGTACTTC. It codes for CASSLTHRVDEQYF. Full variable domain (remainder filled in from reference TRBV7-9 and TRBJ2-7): DTGVSQNPRHKITKRGQNVTFRCDPISEHNRLYWYRQTLGQGPEFLTYFQNEAQLEKSRLLSDRFSAERPKGSFSTLEIQRTEQGDSAMYLCASSLTHRVDEQYFGPGTRLTVT.

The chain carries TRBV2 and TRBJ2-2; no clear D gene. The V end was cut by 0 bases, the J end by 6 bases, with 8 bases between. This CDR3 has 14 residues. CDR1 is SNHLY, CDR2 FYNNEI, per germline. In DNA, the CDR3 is TGTGCCAGCAGTGAAGCGCTGTGGGCCGGGGAGCTGTTTTTT. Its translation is CASSEALWAGELFF.

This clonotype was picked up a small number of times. The CDR3 sequence is CASSEGPSTDTQYF. The CDR3 nucleotides read TGTGCCAGCAGTGAAGGGCCTAGCACAGATACGCAGTATTTT. The V call is TRBV2, the J call TRBJ2-3, with D unclear. Germline assignment: CDR1 SNHLY and CDR2 FYNNEI. The CDR3 contains 14 residues. V lost 1 base, J lost 0 bases, and 5 bases lay in between.